This T cell receptor (beta chain) derives from a study of PD-L1 blockade in urothelial cancer. Study background: Patients had been given 0 to 3 earlier chemotherapy regimens. At 6 weeks and at 3 weeks (second dose) after treatment start, blood was analyzed.

Study-wide points: Expansion of tumor-associated blood clones at 3 weeks was greater in durable-benefit patients.

With respect to this clone: What it binds is not known.

Some clones are missing from TCRdb's copy, which holds only in-frame ones; the method was immunoSEQ multiplex PCR. The sample includes tens of thousands of clones, about 83% seen only once; the top ten take around 2.1%. The time point here: pretreatment peripheral blood. Locally advanced or metastatic urothelial carcinoma was diagnosed in the patients. This sequence was found in a man aged 55 to 70 with urothelial cancer. The sample in question was PBMCs, obtained around atezolizumab (anti-PD-L1) treatment.

The CDR3: CASSGTPQGEQYF. The CDR3 DNA reads as TGTGCCAGCAGTGGGACACCTCAGGGGGAGCAGTACTTC. The chain combines TRBV6-1 with TRBJ2-7, with a weak D call TRBD1 (6 bases). This CDR3 comprises 13 residues. The V and J ends lost 4 bases and 7 bases respectively, with 14 bases between them. Germline-derived CDR1 and CDR2 are MNHNS and SASEGT.